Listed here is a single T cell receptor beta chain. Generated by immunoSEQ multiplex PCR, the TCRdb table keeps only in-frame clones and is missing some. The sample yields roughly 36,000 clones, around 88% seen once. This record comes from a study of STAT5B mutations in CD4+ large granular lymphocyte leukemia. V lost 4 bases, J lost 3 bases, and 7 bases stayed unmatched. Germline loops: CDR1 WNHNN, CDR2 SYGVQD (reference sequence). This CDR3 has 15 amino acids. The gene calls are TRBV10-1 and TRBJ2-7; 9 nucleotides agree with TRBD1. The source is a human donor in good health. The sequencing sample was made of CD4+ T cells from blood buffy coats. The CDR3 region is CASSAGQGGDYEQYF. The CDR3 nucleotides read TGCGCCAGCAGTGCGGGACAGGGTGGGGACTACGAGCAGTACTTC.